This T cell receptor (beta chain) was identified during a study of post-analysis software for immune sequencing data. Overall study context: Disease courses included relapsing-remitting, secondary progressive and progressive-relapsing multiple sclerosis.

Germline V gene sequence: CDR1 SEHNR, CDR2 FQNEAQ (reference sequence). Trimming removed 1 base at V and 7 bases at J, with 17 bases between. The CDR3 has 16 amino acids. This clonotype was counted once. The target antigen is unknown. Overall study results and limits: Elevated frequency relative to controls characterized several TRBV segments in patients, TRBV5-6, TRBV5-1 and TRBV20-1 among them.

The library was made from cDNA and included unique molecular identifiers. TCRdb recomputed calls from the PCR reads with MiXCR, one row per CDR3 protein. The sample gives 350,000 to 450,000 distinct CDR3 sequences, about a third of which show up once; under 15% is in the top ten. V gene TRBV7-9 combines with J gene TRBJ2-1; D is unclear. The receptor's source is a girl between 10 and 17 years old with multiple sclerosis. The sample consisted of blood. CDR3 in DNA: TGTGCCAGCAGCTTAGGCGGCCCAGTTCCCGGGAATGAGCAGTTCTTC. Translated, it gives CASSLGGPVPGNEQFF.